This T cell receptor (beta chain) was recorded in a study of Ad26.COV2.S vaccination and SARS-CoV-2 variants. Overall study results and limits: Spike-specific responses of CD8+ and CD4+ T cells were reported to display substantial breadth after vaccination. Overall T cell responses may have been underestimated by the analyses of TCR breadth and depth.

Treatment of the sample: roughly 20 received Ad26.COV2.S at low or high dose, single or two shots; a few received placebo; per-sample allocation not given. On day 63 after the first injection, vaccine and placebo recipients gave samples. Expressing Wuhan-strain SARS-CoV-2 spike, an Ad26 vector served as the vaccine. On this clone itself: Antigen unknown.

The V end was cut by 3 bases, the J end by 3 bases, with 5 bases between. CDR3 length: 12 amino acids. Germline V gene lookup returns CDR1 MGHDK and CDR2 SYGVNS. Method: immunoSEQ multiplex PCR; TCRdb's copy keeps in-frame clones and lacks some. The sample has roughly 460,000 clones; around 89% are singletons. The chain has TRBV25-1 and TRBJ1-1; D is ambiguous. Specimen: peripheral blood, collected in a trial of Ad26.COV2.S vaccine versus placebo. The sequence was collected from a person between 18 and 65 years old who received the Ad26.COV2.S COVID-19 vaccine or a placebo. CDR3 loop: CASSDGYTEAFF. The CDR3 nucleotides are TGTGCCAGCAGTGACGGGTACACTGAAGCTTTCTTT.